The entry that follows covers one T cell receptor (beta chain) sequence. The entry originates in a study of T cell changes during pregnancy in multiple sclerosis. V lost 0 bases to trimming and J lost 6 bases; unmatched junction nucleotides: 5. Germline-derived CDR1 and CDR2 are SGHRS and YFSETQ. The length of the CDR3 is 15 residues. Assay: immunoSEQ multiplex PCR; the TCRdb copy retains only in-frame clones and omits some. The sample consists of under 70,000 clones, roughly nine tenths of them appearing once. The chain couples TRBV5-1 to TRBJ2-7; 11 nucleotides match TRBD1. The TCR comes from a female donor in good health, enrolled as a control in a pregnancy study. The sample in question was peripheral blood, obtained after pregnancy. The CDR3 DNA reads as TGCGCCAGCAGCTTGGCGGACAGGGGGCTTGGCGAGCAGTACTTC. Its translation is CASSLADRGLGEQYF. Full variable domain (remainder filled in from reference TRBV5-1 and TRBJ2-7): KAGVTQTPRYLIKTRGQQVTLSCSPISGHRSVSWYQQTPGQGLQFLFEYFSETQRNKGNFPGRFSGRQFSNSRSEMNVSTLELGDSALYLCASSLADRGLGEQYFGPGTRLTVT.